This TCR beta chain came from a study of cytomegalovirus exposure and HLA in healthy donors. PCR was performed using 60 Vbeta and 13 Jbeta primers. The data were produced by immunoSEQ multiplex PCR, yet TCRdb's version contains in-frame clones alone and is incomplete. The sample yields roughly 140,000 clones, approximately 80% seen once. In germline, CDR1 is LNHDA, CDR2 SQIVND (reference sequence). V lost 5 bases and J 6 bases, leaving 17 bases between the germline ends. The CDR3 spans 15 residues. This sequence joins TRBV19 and TRBJ1-5; D not certain. The receptor comes from a female donor in good health and CMV-seronegative. Sequenced material: PBMCs. The CDR3 DNA reads as TGTGCCAGTAGTGCGGTCCGTTCTCCGGGTCAGCCCCAGCATTTT. Protein product: CASSAVRSPGQPQHF.